This TCR beta chain was recorded in a study of blood T cell repertoires in COVID-19. Participants reported their clinical history, and cohort assignment relied on those reports. V lost 0 bases and J 5 bases, leaving 14 bases between the germline ends. Germline values: CDR1 MGHRA, CDR2 YSYEKL. The CDR3 is made up of 16 amino acids. Using immunoSEQ multiplex PCR, the repertoire was profiled, and TCRdb retains in-frame clones only, with some absent. The table includes a few hundred thousand clones, around 88% detected once. This clonotype was obtained from a woman aged 25 to 39 who had been exposed to COVID-19. V usage is TRBV4-1 and J usage is TRBJ1-5, with no clear D. The sequenced material came from PBMCs or T cells enriched from blood (not recorded which). CDR3 nucleotide sequence: TGCGCCAGCAGCCAAGATGGGAGGCTTTGGGATCAGCCCCAGCATTTT. Translated: CASSQDGRLWDQPQHF.